These 14 T cell receptor beta chains share one sample of origin, sequenced in a study of cytomegalovirus exposure and HLA in healthy donors. PCR involved 60 Vbeta and 13 Jbeta primers. TCRdb's table, derived via immunoSEQ multiplex PCR, lists solely in-frame clones and lacks some. The data hold some 130,000 clones, with more than 75% observed a single time. Sequenced: PBMCs. Every receptor here comes from a man aged 25 to 40 in good health and CMV-seronegative.

Written as DNA, the CDR3 is TGCGCCAGCCTACCGGCAGGCGGGAGGGCTTACAATGAGCAGTTCTTC. Amino acids: CASLPAGGRAYNEQFF. V gene TRBV10-2 combines with J gene TRBJ2-1; 9 bases are shared with TRBD2. CDR3 length equals 16 residues. Trimming took 8 bases from V and 4 from J; bases not matched to a gene: 12. Germline CDR1 and CDR2: WSHSY and SAAADI.

V usage is TRBV21-1 and J usage is TRBJ1-5; the D call of TRBD1 is as the table states it, not checked on the DNA. TRBV21-1 is flagged as a pseudogene. The CDR3 runs 18 residues. The chain's CDR3 is CASSNLRGQGKSNQPQHF. As DNA, the CDR3 is TGTGCCAGCAGCAACCTCAGGGGGCAGGGGAAGAGCAATCAGCCCCAGCATTTT.

This chain joins TRBV30 and TRBJ1-5; D is possibly TRBD1 (6 bases). Germline lookup yields CDR1 GTSNPN and CDR2 SVGIG (reference sequence). Trimming stripped 5 bases from V and 11 bases from J, with 16 bases between. The CDR3 is 12 amino acids. The CDR3 loop is CAWGTGFEAQHF. CDR3 DNA sequence: TGTGCCTGGGGTACAGGGTTTGAAGCCCAGCATTTT.

The J gene is TRBJ1-4, the V gene TRBV5-1, with TRBD1 as a possible D gene (6 bases). The CDR3 contains 17 residues. V was pared by 2 bases and J by 0 bases, with 14 bases between. CDR1 is SGHRS, CDR2 YFSETQ, per germline. The CDR3 DNA is TGCGCCAGCAGCTTCTCCGGGACACCTGCAACTAATGAAAAACTGTTTTTT. Protein sequence: CASSFSGTPATNEKLFF.

This clone showed up just a few times. The chain is built from TRBV5-4 and TRBJ2-7; TRBD1 matches 10 bases. J gave up 6 bases and V 1 base, and 7 bases lay outside the gene matches. The CDR3 is 15 residues long. CDR1 SGHNT and CDR2 YYREEE come from the germline V gene (reference sequence). The DNA for the CDR3 is TGTGCCAGCAGCTTGACCGGGACAGGGGTCTCCGAGCAGTACTTC. It yields the protein CASSLTGTGVSEQYF. Variable domain in full (rest from reference TRBV5-4 and TRBJ2-7): ETGVTQSPTHLIKTRGQQVTLRCSSQSGHNTVSWYQQALGQGPQFIFQYYREEENGRGNFPPRFSGLQFPNYSSELNVNALELDDSALYLCASSLTGTGVSEQYFGPGTRLTVT.

J is TRBJ2-1 and V is TRBV7-9; D not resolved. The CDR3 is made up of 16 amino acids. V was trimmed by 2 bases and J by 4 bases, leaving 15 bases between them. CDR1 is SEHNR, CDR2 FQNEAQ, per germline (reference sequence). The CDR3: CASSLNLLLTYNEQFF. In nucleotides, the CDR3 is TGTGCCAGCAGCTTAAACTTGCTTTTGACTTACAATGAGCAGTTCTTC.

The chain uses TRBV20-1 and TRBJ2-1; the D is unclear. CDR1 DFQATT and CDR2 SNEGSKA come from the germline V gene (reference sequence). With 7 bases removed from V and 3 bases from J, the gap between germline ends came to 7 bases. The CDR3 has 11 amino acids. CDR3: CSVPIYNEQFF. In DNA, the CDR3 is TGCAGTGTTCCTATCTACAATGAGCAGTTCTTC.

The J gene is TRBJ1-3, the V gene TRBV30; TRBD1 agrees at 7 bases. Germline CDR1 is GTSNPN and CDR2 is SVGIG (reference sequence). The CDR3 covers 14 residues. V lost 5 bases and J lost 1; bases outside the gene matches: 5. The CDR3 nucleotides are TGTGCCTGGGACAGGGCAGGTTCTGGAAACACCATATATTTT. It is translated as CAWDRAGSGNTIYF. The variable domain in full, completed from reference TRBV30 and TRBJ1-3, reads SQTIHQWPATLVQPVGSPLSLECTVEGTSNPNLYWYRQAAGRGLQLLFYSVGIGQISSEVPQNLSASRPQDRQFILSSKKLLLSDSGFYLCAWDRAGSGNTIYFGEGSWLTVV.

The chain joins TRBV27 to TRBJ2-3; D is unresolved. V gave up 0 bases and J gave up 4 bases, with 8 bases separating them. Per the germline V gene, CDR1 is MNHEY and CDR2 is SMNVEV (reference sequence). CDR3 length: 14 residues. The CDR3, as DNA: TGTGCCAGCAGTTTATCGCGACATTCAGATACGCAGTATTTT. It is translated as CASSLSRHSDTQYF.

J is TRBJ2-5 and V is TRBV9, with TRBD2 identical over 7 bases. Germline V lookup: CDR1 SGDLS, CDR2 YYNGEE. Germline trimming cut 5 bases from V and 5 bases from J; bases unmatched to any gene: 12. The length of the CDR3 is 15 residues. This chain's CDR3 is CASSPGGGGMETQYF. The DNA for the CDR3 is TGTGCCAGCAGTCCGGGGGGTGGCGGCATGGAGACCCAGTACTTC. Filled out from reference TRBV9 and TRBJ2-5, the complete variable domain reads DSGVTQTPKHLITATGQRVTLRCSPRSGDLSVYWYQQSLDQGLQFLIQYYNGEERAKGNILERFSAQQFPDLHSELNLSSLELGDSALYFCASSPGGGGMETQYFGPGTRLLVL.

This clone was detected only a few times. The chain recombines TRBV6-5 with TRBJ1-4, with a weak D call TRBD1 (5 bases). V dropped 0 bases and J dropped 3 bases, with 8 bases sitting between them. The CDR3 consists of 15 residues. CDR1 MNHEY and CDR2 SVGAGI come from the germline V gene. The CDR3 DNA is TGTGCCAGCAGTTACTCGACAGTAGCTAATGAAAAACTGTTTTTT. Its protein product is CASSYSTVANEKLFF.

This clone was recorded only once. CDR3 region: CASSWWGGGANVLTF. CDR3 sequence (DNA): TGTGCCAGCAGTTGGTGGGGGGGAGGGGCCAACGTCCTGACTTTC. The V gene is TRBV27, the J gene TRBJ2-6; 7 bases agree with TRBD2. V lost 4 bases, J lost 4 bases, and 4 bases stayed unmatched. Germline lookup yields CDR1 MNHEY and CDR2 SMNVEV (reference sequence). This CDR3 region has 15 residues.

As for this clone: One junction end disagrees with the germline gene, perhaps due to a read error. V gene TRBV7-9 combines with J gene TRBJ1-1; 7 nucleotides line up with TRBD1. The V gene's germline CDR1 is SEHNR and CDR2 FQNEAQ (reference sequence). CDR3 length equals 18 residues. CDR3 loop: CASSHAHVTGDMNTEAFF. DNA of the CDR3: TGCGCCAGCAGCCATGCCCACGTAACAGGGGATATGAACACTGAAGCTTTCTTT.

The rearrangement joins TRBV18 to TRBJ2-5, with D perhaps TRBD2 (6 bases). V was shortened by 1 base and J by 5 bases, with 14 bases between the two germline ends. In germline, CDR1 is KGHSH, CDR2 LQKENI. The CDR3 has 15 residues. The CDR3: CASSPRSGQGETQYF. The CDR3, as DNA: TGTGCCAGCTCACCACGGAGCGGGCAAGGGGAGACCCAGTACTTC.